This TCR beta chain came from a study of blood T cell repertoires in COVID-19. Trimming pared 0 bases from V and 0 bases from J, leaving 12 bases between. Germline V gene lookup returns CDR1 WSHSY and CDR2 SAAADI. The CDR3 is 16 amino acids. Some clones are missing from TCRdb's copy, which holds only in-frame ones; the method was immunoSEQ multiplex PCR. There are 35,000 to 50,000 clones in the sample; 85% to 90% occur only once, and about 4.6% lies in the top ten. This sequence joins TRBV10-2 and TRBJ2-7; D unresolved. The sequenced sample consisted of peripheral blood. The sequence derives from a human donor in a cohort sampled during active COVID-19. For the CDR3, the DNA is TGCGCCAGCAGTGAGTCAGGCGGTTCTAGCTCCTACGAGCAGTACTTC. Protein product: CASSESGGSSSYEQYF.